A selection of T cell receptor beta chains follows, all from one sample in a study of cytomegalovirus exposure and HLA in healthy donors. Data came from immunoSEQ multiplex PCR; TCRdb stores just in-frame clones and leaves some out. The repertoire holds some 160,000 clones, under 85% seen once, with approximately 1.6% in the top ten. The sequencing sample was made of PBMCs. These receptors were collected from a woman aged 25-40 years in good health and CMV-seronegative. Both conserved end residues are trimmed from each CDR3. D genes are given only for firm matches.

v_gene	d_gene	j_gene	CDR3aa
TRBV9	.	TRBJ1-6	ASSASGTLNSPLH
TRBV5-8	.	TRBJ2-7	ASSLAPGATYEQY
TRBV13	TRBD2	TRBJ2-1	ASSDRGGVDYNEQF
TRBV21-1	.	TRBJ2-7	ASSKVAELSYEQY
TRBV5-1	.	TRBJ2-5	ASSLEGVPRETQY
TRBV5-1	.	TRBJ2-3	ASSLMGQGDTQY
TRBV4-3	TRBD2	TRBJ2-1	ASSQGVLAGGDYNEQF
TRBV7-2	TRBD1	TRBJ1-1	ASSSRQGPQGEAF
TRBV19	.	TRBJ1-2	ASTFGTRLVYT
TRBV13	TRBD1	TRBJ1-2	ANSLVGRTGAHGYT
TRBV30	TRBD2	TRBJ2-7	AWSVGSGRAYEQY